This T cell receptor beta chain was sequenced in a study of blood T cell repertoires in COVID-19. Participants, roughly 18 to 90 years old, spanned some 23 US areas. Researchers sorted participants into cohorts using their self-reported clinical history. Donors in Cohort 3 who had recovered were those with two negative PCRs, healthcare professional clearance, or resolution of their symptoms. As processed by the authors: Estimates of nucleated cell counts were drawn from the amplification of reference gene primers. Produced via immunoSEQ multiplex PCR; TCRdb's table is partial and in-frame only. V, J and clone size are taken as reported in that table, and D and trimming were inferred from the DNA itself. The data hold hundreds of thousands of clones, with 84% observed a single time. The CDR3 runs 15 residues. With V trimmed by 2 bases and J by 6 bases, 3 bases remained unmatched. Germline V gene sequence: CDR1 SGHAT, CDR2 FQNNGV.

The sequence was collected from a woman aged 40 to 50 who had recovered from COVID-19. The specimen was PBMCs or T cells enriched from blood (not recorded which). This chain connects TRBV11-2 to TRBJ2-1; 11 nucleotides agree with TRBD2. CDR3 sequence reads: CASSLTGLAGNEQFF. The CDR3 nucleotides are TGTGCCAGCAGCTTAACAGGACTAGCGGGCAATGAGCAGTTCTTC.